This TCR beta chain was sequenced in a study of identical twins. This clonotype was seen more than once but under ten times. As yet, its antigen is unknown. TCRdb re-analysed the 5' RACE reads in MiXCR, keeping a single row per CDR3 protein. This table has over 550,000 distinct CDR3 sequences, about 7% appearing once. Overall study results and limits: Cord blood beta clonotypes present at high abundance carried fewer insertions; no such pattern appeared in memory repertoires.

From germline, CDR1 is SGHNT and CDR2 YENEEA. Trimming removed 4 bases at V and 2 bases at J, with 16 bases between. The CDR3 spans 16 residues. These data were likewise used in another study, on yellow fever vaccine responses in identical twins.

Material for sequencing was PBMCs. The chain couples TRBV11-3 to TRBJ2-3; a weak D match, TRBD1 (6 bases). This clonotype was sampled from a woman under 30 in good health. In DNA, the CDR3 is TGTGCCAGCAGCTCCTTTAGTGGGGACACCACAGATACGCAGTATTTT. Protein sequence: CASSSFSGDTTDTQYF.